Listed here is a single T cell receptor (beta chain). Treatment reported: oral pan-JAK inhibitor, 5-10 mg twice daily. This record belongs to a study of CD8+ T cells in alopecia areata. cDNA reverse transcribed from extracted RNA served as the sequencing template. Only in-frame clones appear in the TCRdb table, and some are missing; sequencing was by immunoSEQ multiplex PCR. The data contain under 130,000 clones, just over 85% of them singletons. Unmatched junction bases numbered 4, after V lost 2 bases and J lost 0 bases. Germline V gives CDR1 ENHRY, CDR2 SYGVKD. The CDR3 runs to 16 residues. This material consisted of CD8+ T cells sorted from blood, taken between weeks 30 and 35, from a patient treated with tofacitinib. The chain links TRBV10-3 to TRBJ2-7; 10 nucleotides align to TRBD2. This TCR was recovered from a human donor with alopecia areata. The CDR3 is CAISEASGSNSYEQYF. The CDR3 DNA reads as TGTGCCATCAGTGAGGCTAGCGGGAGTAACTCCTACGAGCAGTACTTC.